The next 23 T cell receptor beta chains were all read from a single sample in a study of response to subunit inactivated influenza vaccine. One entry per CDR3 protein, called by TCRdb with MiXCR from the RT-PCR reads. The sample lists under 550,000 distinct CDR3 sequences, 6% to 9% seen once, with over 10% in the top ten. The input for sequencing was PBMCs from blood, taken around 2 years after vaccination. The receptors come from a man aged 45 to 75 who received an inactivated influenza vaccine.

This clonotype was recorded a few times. The CDR3 loop is CASSRGTGTGNNQPQHF. The DNA of the CDR3 is TGTGCCAGCAGCAGAGGGACTGGGACAGGGAATAATCAGCCCCAGCATTTT. This sequence joins TRBV4-2 and TRBJ1-5; 9 positions agree with TRBD1. Trimming cost V 5 bases and J 4 bases; bases outside gene matches: 12. The CDR3 spans 17 residues. The germline V gene has CDR1 LGHNA and CDR2 YNFKEQ.

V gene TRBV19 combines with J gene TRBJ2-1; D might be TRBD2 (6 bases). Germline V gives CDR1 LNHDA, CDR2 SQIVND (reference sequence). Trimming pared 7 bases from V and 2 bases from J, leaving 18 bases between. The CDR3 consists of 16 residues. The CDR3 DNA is TGTGCCAGTAAGAGGGGACTGGCGGGCCCCTACAATGAGCAGTTCTTC. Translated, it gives CASKRGLAGPYNEQFF.

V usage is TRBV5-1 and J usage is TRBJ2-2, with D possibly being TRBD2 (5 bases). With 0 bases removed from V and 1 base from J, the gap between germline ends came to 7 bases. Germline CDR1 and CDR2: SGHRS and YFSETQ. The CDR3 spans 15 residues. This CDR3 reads CASSLAGKNTGELFF. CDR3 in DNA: TGCGCCAGCAGCTTGGCGGGGAAGAACACCGGGGAGCTGTTTTTT.

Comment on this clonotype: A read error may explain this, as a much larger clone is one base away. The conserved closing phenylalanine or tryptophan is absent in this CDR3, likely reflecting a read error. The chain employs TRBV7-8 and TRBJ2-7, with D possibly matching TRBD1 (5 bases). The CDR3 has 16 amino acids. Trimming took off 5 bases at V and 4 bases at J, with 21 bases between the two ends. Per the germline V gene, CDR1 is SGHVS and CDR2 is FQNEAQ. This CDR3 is CASSNTARVGSYEQYI. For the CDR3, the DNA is TGTGCCAGCAGCAACACCGCCAGGGTTGGGTCGTACGAGCAGTACATC.

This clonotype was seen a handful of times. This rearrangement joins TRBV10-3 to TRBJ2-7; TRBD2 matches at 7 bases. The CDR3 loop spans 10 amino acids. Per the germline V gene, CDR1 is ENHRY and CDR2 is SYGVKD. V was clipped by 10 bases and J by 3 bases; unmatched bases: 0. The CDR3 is CATGGYEQYF. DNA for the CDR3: TGTGCCACGGGGGGCTACGAGCAGTACTTC.

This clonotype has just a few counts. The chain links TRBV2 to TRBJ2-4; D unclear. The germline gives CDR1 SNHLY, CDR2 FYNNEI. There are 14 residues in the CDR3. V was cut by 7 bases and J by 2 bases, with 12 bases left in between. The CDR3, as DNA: TGTGCCAGCACCTTTGACACCTCCAAAAACATTCAGTACTTC. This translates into CASTFDTSKNIQYF.

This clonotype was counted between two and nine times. The CDR3 here is CASSQDLGTSGLTQYF. CDR3 nucleotide sequence: TGTGCCAGCAGCCAAGATCTCGGGACTAGCGGCCTTACGCAGTATTTT. The chain combines TRBV3-1 with TRBJ2-3, with 11 positions matching TRBD2. The CDR3 runs to 16 residues. The trim removed 0 bases at V and 8 bases at J, leaving 7 bases unmatched. The germline V gene encodes CDR1 LGHDT and CDR2 YNNKEL (reference sequence).

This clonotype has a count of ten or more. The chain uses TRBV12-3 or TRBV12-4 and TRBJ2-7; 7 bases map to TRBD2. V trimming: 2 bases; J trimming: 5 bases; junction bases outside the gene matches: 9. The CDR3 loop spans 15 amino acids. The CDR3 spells CASSLSAGVGDEQYF. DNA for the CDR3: TGTGCCAGCAGTTTATCGGCGGGAGTCGGCGACGAGCAGTACTTC.

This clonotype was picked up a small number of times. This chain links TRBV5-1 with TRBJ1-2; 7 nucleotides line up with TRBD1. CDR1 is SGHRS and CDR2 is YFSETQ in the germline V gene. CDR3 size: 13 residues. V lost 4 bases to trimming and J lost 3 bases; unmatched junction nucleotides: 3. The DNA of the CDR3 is TGCGCCAGCAGCGCGGGACAGCACTATGGCTACACCTTC. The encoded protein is CASSAGQHYGYTF.

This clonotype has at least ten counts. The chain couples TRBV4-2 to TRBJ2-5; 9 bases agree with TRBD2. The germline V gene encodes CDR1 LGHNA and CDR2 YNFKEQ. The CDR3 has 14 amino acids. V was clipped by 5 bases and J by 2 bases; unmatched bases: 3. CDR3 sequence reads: CASSLAGAQETQYF. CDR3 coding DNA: TGTGCCAGCAGCTTAGCGGGGGCTCAAGAGACCCAGTACTTC.

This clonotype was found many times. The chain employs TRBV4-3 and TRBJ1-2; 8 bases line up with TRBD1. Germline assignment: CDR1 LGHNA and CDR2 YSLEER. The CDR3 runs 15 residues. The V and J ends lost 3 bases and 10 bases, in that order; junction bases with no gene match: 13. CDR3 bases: TGCGCCAGCAGCCAGGGACAGGATAATTCTATGGACTACACCTTC. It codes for CASSQGQDNSMDYTF.

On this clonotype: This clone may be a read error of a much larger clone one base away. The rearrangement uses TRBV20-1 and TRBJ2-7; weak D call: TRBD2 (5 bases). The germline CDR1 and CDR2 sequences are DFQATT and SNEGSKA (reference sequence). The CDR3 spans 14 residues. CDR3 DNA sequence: TGCAGTGCTAGATTGCTAGCCCCCTACTACGAGCAGCACTTC. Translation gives CSARLLAPYYEQHF.

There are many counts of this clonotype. The DNA for the CDR3 is TGCGCCAGCAGCCAAGAGAAGTCTCCGTACAATGAGCAGTTCTTC. Translation gives CASSQEKSPYNEQFF. The rearrangement joins TRBV4-3 to TRBJ2-1, with no clear D. V was pared by 0 bases and J by 4 bases, with 10 bases between. This CDR3 contains 15 residues. Germline V CDR1 and CDR2: LGHNA, YSLEER.

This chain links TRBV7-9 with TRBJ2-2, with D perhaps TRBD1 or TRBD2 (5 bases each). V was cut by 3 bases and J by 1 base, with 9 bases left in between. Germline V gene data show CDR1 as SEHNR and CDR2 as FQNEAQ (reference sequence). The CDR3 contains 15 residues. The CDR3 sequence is CASSLGPQNTGELFF. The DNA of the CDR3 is TGTGCCAGCAGCTTGGGACCGCAGAACACCGGGGAGCTGTTTTTT.

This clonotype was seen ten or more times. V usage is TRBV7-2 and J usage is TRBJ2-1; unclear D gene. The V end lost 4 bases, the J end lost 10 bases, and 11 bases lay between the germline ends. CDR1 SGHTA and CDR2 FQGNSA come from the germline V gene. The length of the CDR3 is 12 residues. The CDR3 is CASSSGLWEQFF. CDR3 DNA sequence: TGTGCCAGCAGCTCGGGCCTGTGGGAGCAGTTCTTC.

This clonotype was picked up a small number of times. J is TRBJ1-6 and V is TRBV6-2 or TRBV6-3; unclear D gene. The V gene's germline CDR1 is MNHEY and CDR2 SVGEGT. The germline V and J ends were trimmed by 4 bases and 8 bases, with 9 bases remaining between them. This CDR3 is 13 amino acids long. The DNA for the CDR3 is TGTGCCAGCAGTTCTTCCGCGTATTCACCCCTCCACTTT. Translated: CASSSSAYSPLHF.

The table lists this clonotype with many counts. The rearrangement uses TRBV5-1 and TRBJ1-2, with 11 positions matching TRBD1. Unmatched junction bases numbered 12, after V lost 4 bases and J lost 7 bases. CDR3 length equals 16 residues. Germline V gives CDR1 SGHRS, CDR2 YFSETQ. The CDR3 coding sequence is TGCGCCAGCAGCCCCGGGTTGGACAGGGGGCGAGGTGGCTACACCTTC. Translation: CASSPGLDRGRGGYTF.

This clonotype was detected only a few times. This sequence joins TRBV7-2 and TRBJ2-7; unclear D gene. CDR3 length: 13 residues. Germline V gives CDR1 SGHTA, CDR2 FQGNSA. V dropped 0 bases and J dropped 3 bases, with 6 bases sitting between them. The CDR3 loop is CASSLATFYEQYF. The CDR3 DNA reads TGTGCCAGCAGCTTAGCGACCTTCTACGAGCAGTACTTC.

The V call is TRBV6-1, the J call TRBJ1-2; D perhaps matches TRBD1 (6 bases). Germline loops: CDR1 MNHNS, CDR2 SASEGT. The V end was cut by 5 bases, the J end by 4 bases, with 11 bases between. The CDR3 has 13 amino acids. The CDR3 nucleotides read TGTGCCAGCAGTACAGGGCGCGCCTATGGCTACACCTTC. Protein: CASSTGRAYGYTF.

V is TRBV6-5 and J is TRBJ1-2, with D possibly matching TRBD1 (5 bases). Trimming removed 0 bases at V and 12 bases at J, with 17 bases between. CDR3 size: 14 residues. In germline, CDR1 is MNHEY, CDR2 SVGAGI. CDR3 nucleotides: TGTGCCAGCAGTTACTCGACAACTGGCAGGGTGGACACCTTC. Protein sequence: CASSYSTTGRVDTF.

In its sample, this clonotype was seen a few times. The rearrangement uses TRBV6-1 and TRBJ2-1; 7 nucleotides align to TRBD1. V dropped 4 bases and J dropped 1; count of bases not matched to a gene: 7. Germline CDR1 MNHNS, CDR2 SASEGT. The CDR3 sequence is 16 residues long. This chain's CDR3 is CASSAASGQSYNEQFF. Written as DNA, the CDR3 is TGTGCCAGCAGTGCCGCGTCGGGACAGTCCTACAATGAGCAGTTCTTC.

CDR3 in DNA: TGTGCCAGTGGCTTAGGCCCATCGGGTCAGCCCCAGCATTTT. Amino acids: CASGLGPSGQPQHF. V usage is TRBV2 and J usage is TRBJ1-5; no definite D call. The V gene's germline CDR1 is SNHLY and CDR2 FYNNEI. The CDR3 runs to 14 residues. The ends were cut back, 9 bases at V and 6 bases at J, with 18 bases in the middle.

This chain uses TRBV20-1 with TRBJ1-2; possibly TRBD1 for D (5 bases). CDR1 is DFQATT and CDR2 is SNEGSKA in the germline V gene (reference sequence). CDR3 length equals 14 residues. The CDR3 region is CSTSGTAANYGYTF. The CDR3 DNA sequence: TGCAGCACTTCCGGGACTGCGGCTAACTATGGCTACACCTTC.